The rows below give T cell receptor beta chains drawn from one sample of a study of OX40 agonist ivuxolimab in advanced cancers. Assay used: immunoSEQ multiplex PCR; TCRdb lists only in-frame clones, some missing. The repertoire holds about 30,000 clones, with roughly four fifths as singletons. The starting material was CD4+ or CD8+ T cells sorted from blood, obtained in a trial of the OX40 agonist ivuxolimab. These receptors were taken from an adult with an advanced solid tumor such as melanoma, head and neck, liver or kidney cancer. CDR3s leave out the opening cysteine and the closing phenylalanine or tryptophan.

j_call v_call cdr3_aa
TRBJ1-3 TRBV5-1 ASSSSGYGNTIY
TRBJ2-1 TRBV6-5 ASSGGRGSYNEQF
TRBJ1-1 TRBV6-5 ASSLNRVNTEAF
TRBJ1-2 TRBV2 ASSEHFSYT
TRBJ1-2 TRBV7-9 ASSLEYGGYT
TRBJ1-2 TRBV19 ASRTTHTNREGGYT
TRBJ1-1 TRBV7-9 ASSLAGARTEAF
TRBJ1-1 TRBV6-1 ASSPLWTEAF
TRBJ2-1 TRBV6-5 ASSHGTSGGGEQF
TRBJ2-4 TRBV7-9 ASSPRGLAKNIQY
TRBJ1-2 TRBV6-1 ASSDGPFNYGYT
TRBJ2-5 TRBV5-1 ASSGVAVQETQY